These T cell receptor beta chains were read from a single sample in a study of T-cell memory formation after mild COVID-19. TCRdb analysed the 5' RACE reads with MiXCR anew, one entry per CDR3 protein. The sample lists 150,000 or so distinct CDR3 sequences, around 15% seen once, with roughly 13% in the top ten. Sequenced: PBMCs or a T cell subset sorted from them (not recorded which). Every receptor here comes from an adult woman who had mild COVID-19 (a few samples of this study predate the infection). Cell type and time point are not known. CDR3s include the opening cysteine and the closing phenylalanine or tryptophan. Clone size is not always given. Where it is, it says once, few, many or a class for expanded clones.

TRBV6-4,.,TRBJ1-1,CASSESGGGTEAFF
TRBV24-1,few,TRBJ2-1,CATSGPSGGASSYNEQFF
TRBV10-2,.,TRBJ1-5,CASSGLAGVGGNQPQHF
TRBV7-2,few,TRBJ2-1,CASSPNPAGVGNEQFF
TRBV7-2,many,TRBJ2-2,CASSWGTSGTGELFF
TRBV9,.,TRBJ2-5,CASSSGTGETQYF
TRBV27,few,TRBJ2-5,CASSLTYTGETQYF
TRBV7-2,many,TRBJ1-6,CASSYPQTKSPLHF
TRBV6-5,few,TRBJ2-7,CASSYGSHEQYF
TRBV9,.,TRBJ1-1,CASSAGVGWNTEAFF
TRBV5-1,few,TRBJ1-1,CASSSDSMNTEAFF
TRBV2,.,TRBJ1-4,CASRNRGLERTNEKLFF
TRBV27,many,TRBJ2-1,CASSQTGGSLIPYNEQFF
TRBV28,few,TRBJ1-4,CASWKGRANEKLFF
TRBV6-6,few,TRBJ1-1,CASSYIRAGEAFF
TRBV7-9,.,TRBJ2-3,CASAGRMLCADTQYF
TRBV12-3/TRBV12-4,few,TRBJ2-2,CASRQLNTGELFF
TRBV2,few,TRBJ2-5,CASSAGTGTETQYF
TRBV24-1,.,TRBJ2-2,CATSVSGSSGELFF
TRBV9,few,TRBJ2-1,CASSVGQNSYNEQFF
TRBV20-1,few,TRBJ2-1,CSARDPGRGNNEQFF
TRBV10-3,few,TRBJ2-3,CAIMGTSGRAGDTQYF
TRBV18,few,TRBJ2-1,CASSIRPASEQFF
TRBV24-1,few,TRBJ1-2,CATSGADYGYTF
TRBV5-1,.,TRBJ2-1,CASSLVAGENNEQFF
TRBV4-3,few,TRBJ2-7,CASSQGGPGQGEYEQYF
TRBV5-1,.,TRBJ2-2,CASSLVPGTGTGELFF
TRBV29-1,many,TRBJ2-2,CSVDTGNTGELFF
TRBV24-1,few,TRBJ2-3,CATSDRGIYASTDTQYF
TRBV7-8,few,TRBJ1-1,CASTGRADMNTEAFF
TRBV4-2,few,TRBJ2-3,CASSPPWETAGVEADTQYF
TRBV5-6,.,TRBJ2-5,CASSFTLAGGETQYF
TRBV5-1,few,TRBJ1-1,CASSLAEGISTEAFF
TRBV5-1,few,TRBJ2-3,CASSKVAGEVADTQYF
TRBV29-1,.,TRBJ2-7,CSGAGTADSYEQYF
TRBV5-1,.,TRBJ1-2,CASSPGQATYGYTF
TRBV7-8,few,TRBJ1-2,CASSARTGYGYTF
TRBV3-1,few,TRBJ2-2,CASSRATGELFF
TRBV24-1,.,TRBJ2-1,CATSGSGGADYNEQFF
TRBV6-2/TRBV6-3,few,TRBJ2-1,CASNPGTGRTGGNEQFF
TRBV20-1,few,TRBJ2-7,CSAVPGTSGSLYF
TRBV5-1,.,TRBJ2-7,CASSETGPGGSYEQYF
TRBV5-1,.,TRBJ2-1,CASSLVSDRHHNEQFF
TRBV24-1,few,TRBJ2-7,CATSETGTGSSYEQYF
TRBV12-3/TRBV12-4,few,TRBJ2-3,CASSHTSGSSDTQYF
TRBV7-2,.,TRBJ2-3,CASSISGTGSTDTQYF
TRBV6-5,.,TRBJ1-5,CASSYPGMRQGQPQHF
TRBV29-1,.,TRBJ1-2,CSVGGRHYGYTF
TRBV12-3/TRBV12-4,.,TRBJ1-5,CASSPTGAKNQPQHF
TRBV7-6,.,TRBJ2-3,CASSLARDSHTDTQYF
TRBV27,few,TRBJ2-5,CASSPWAGTVQETQYF
TRBV24-1,few,TRBJ1-4,CATSDPNGEKLFF
TRBV20-1,.,TRBJ1-1,CSARVGDSPFGTEAFF
TRBV4-3,few,TRBJ2-1,CASSQGGLAGGDEQFF
TRBV24-1,.,TRBJ1-1,CATSGPGGTEAFF
TRBV29-1,many,TRBJ2-7,CSVAGGQNEQYF
TRBV6-5,few,TRBJ1-5,CASSRSSDRLQVQPQHF
TRBV6-5,.,TRBJ1-6,CASRGGQVPLYNSPLHF
TRBV7-2,many,TRBJ2-7,CASSLAIGSAYEQYF